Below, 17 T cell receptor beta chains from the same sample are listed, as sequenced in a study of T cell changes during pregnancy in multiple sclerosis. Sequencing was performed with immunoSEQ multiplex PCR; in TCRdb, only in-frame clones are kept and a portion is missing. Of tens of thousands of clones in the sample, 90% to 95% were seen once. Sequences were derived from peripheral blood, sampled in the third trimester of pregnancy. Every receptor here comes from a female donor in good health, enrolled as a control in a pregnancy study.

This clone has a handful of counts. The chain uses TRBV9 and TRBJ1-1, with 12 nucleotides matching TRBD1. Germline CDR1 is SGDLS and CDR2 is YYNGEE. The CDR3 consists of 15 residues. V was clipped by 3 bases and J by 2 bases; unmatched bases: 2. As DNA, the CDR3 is TGTGCCAGCAGCGGGGGGACAGGGGGCAACACTGAAGCTTTCTTT. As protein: CASSGGTGGNTEAFF.

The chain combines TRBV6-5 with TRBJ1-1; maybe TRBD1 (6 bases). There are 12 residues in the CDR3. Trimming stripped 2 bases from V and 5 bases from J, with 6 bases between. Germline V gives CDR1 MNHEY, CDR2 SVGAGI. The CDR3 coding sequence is TGTGCCAGCAGTTACGACAGGACTGAAGCTTTCTTT. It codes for CASSYDRTEAFF.

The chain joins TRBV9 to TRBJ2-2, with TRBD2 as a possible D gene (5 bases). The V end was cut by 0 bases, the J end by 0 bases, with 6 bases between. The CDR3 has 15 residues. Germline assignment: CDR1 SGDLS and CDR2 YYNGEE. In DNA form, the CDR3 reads TGTGCCAGCAGCGTAGACGGGGCGAACACCGGGGAGCTGTTTTTT. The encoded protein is CASSVDGANTGELFF.

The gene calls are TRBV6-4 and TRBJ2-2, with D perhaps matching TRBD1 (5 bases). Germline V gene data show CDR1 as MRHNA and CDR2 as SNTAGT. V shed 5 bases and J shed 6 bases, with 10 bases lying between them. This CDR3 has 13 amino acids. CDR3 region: CASSPGFSGELFF. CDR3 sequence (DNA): TGTGCCAGCAGTCCAGGGTTCTCCGGGGAGCTGTTTTTT.

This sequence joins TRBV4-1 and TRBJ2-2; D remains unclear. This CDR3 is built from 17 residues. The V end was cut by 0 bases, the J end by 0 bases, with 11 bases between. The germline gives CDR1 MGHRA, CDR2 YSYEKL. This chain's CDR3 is CASSQDPGTSNTGELFF. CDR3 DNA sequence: TGCGCCAGCAGCCAAGATCCCGGTACGTCGAACACCGGGGAGCTGTTTTTT.

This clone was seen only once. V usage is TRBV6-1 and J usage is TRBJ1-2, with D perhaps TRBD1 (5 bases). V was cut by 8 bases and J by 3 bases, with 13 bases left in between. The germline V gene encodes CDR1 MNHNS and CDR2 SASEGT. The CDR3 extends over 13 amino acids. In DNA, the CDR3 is TGTGCCAGCCTCCCAGGGTCTGACTATGGCTACACCTTC. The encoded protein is CASLPGSDYGYTF.

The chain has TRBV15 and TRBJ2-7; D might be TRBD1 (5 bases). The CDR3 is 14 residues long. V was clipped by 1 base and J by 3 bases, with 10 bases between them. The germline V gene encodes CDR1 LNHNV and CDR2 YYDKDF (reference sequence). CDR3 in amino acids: CATSRAWTSYEQYF. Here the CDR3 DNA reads TGTGCCACCAGCAGAGCTTGGACAAGCTACGAGCAGTACTTC.

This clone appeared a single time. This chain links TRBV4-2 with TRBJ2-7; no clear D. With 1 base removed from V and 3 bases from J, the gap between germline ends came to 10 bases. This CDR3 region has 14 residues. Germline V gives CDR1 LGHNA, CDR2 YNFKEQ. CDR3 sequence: CASSQGLQLYEQYF. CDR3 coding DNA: TGTGCCAGCAGCCAAGGTCTCCAACTCTACGAGCAGTACTTC.

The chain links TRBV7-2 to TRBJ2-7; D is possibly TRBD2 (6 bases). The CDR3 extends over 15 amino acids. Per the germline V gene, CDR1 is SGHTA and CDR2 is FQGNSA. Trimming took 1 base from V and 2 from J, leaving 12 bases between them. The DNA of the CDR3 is TGTGCCAGCAGCTTAGGCTGGACGGGAGCCTACGAGCAGTACTTC. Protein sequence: CASSLGWTGAYEQYF.

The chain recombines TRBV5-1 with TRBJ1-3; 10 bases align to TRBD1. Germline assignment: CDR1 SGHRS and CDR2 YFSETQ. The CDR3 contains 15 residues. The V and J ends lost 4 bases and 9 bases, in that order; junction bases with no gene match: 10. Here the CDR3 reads CASSPLGQGQSTIYF. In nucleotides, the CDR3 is TGCGCCAGCAGCCCACTGGGACAGGGGCAAAGCACCATATATTTT.

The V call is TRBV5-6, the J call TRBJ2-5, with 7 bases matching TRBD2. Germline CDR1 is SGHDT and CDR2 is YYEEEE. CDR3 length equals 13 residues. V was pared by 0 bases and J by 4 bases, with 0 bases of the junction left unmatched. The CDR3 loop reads CASSLGGGETQYF. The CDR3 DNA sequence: TGTGCCAGCAGCTTGGGCGGGGGAGAGACCCAGTACTTC.

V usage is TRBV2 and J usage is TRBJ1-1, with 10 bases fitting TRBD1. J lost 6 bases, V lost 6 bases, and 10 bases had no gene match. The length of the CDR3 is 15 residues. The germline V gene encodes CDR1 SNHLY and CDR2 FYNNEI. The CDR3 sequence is CASRAAGQGSSEAFF. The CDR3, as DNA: TGTGCCAGCAGGGCAGCGGGACAGGGGTCTTCTGAAGCTTTCTTT.

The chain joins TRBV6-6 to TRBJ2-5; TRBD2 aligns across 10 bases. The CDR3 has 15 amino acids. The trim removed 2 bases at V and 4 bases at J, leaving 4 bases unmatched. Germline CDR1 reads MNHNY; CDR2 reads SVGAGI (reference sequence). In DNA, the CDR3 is TGTGCCAGCAGTTACCCACTAGCGGGACCAGAGACCCAGTACTTC. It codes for CASSYPLAGPETQYF.

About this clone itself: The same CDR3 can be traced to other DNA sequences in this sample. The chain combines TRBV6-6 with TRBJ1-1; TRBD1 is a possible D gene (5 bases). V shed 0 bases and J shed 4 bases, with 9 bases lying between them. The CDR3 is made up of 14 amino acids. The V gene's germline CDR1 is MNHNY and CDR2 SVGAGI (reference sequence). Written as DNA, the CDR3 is TGTGCCAGCAGTTACTCGACGGGGGGCACTGAAGCTTTCTTT. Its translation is CASSYSTGGTEAFF.

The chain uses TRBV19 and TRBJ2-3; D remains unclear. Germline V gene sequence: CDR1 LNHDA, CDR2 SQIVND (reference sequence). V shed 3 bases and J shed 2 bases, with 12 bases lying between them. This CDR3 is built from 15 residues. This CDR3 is CASSIPGGHTDTQYF. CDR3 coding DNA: TGTGCCAGTAGTATCCCCGGCGGTCACACAGATACGCAGTATTTT.

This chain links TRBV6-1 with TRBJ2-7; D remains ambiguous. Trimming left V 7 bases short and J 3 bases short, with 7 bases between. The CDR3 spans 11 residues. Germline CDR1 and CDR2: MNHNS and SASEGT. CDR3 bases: TGTGCCAGCAACAACCTCTACGAGCAGTACTTC. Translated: CASNNLYEQYF.

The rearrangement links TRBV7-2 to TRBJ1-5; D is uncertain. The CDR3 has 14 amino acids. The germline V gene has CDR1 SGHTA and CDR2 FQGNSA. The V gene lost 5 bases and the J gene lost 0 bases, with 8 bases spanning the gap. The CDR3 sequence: CASSPFYSNQPQHF. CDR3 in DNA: TGTGCCAGCAGCCCATTCTATAGCAATCAGCCCCAGCATTTT.